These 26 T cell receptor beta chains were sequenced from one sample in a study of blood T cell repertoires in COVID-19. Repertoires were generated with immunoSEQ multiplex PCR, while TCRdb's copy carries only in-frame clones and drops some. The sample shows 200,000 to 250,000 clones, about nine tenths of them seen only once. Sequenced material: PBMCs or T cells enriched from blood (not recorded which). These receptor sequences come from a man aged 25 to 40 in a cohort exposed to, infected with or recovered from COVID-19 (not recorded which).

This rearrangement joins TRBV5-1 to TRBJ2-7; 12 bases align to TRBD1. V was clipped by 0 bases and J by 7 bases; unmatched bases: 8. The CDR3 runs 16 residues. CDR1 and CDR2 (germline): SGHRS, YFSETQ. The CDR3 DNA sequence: TGCGCCAGCAGCTTGGCCACGGGGACAGGGGGCGGGGAGCAGTACTTC. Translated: CASSLATGTGGGEQYF.

CDR3 protein: CASSSDRGLGNTIYF. The CDR3 DNA sequence: TGTGCCAGCAGTTCGGACAGGGGGCTTGGAAACACCATATATTTT. The chain is built from TRBV28 and TRBJ1-3; 11 bases align to TRBD1. Germline CDR1 is MDHEN and CDR2 is SYDVKM. The CDR3 extends over 15 amino acids. Trimming removed 4 bases from V and 3 bases from J; junction bases left unmatched: 2.

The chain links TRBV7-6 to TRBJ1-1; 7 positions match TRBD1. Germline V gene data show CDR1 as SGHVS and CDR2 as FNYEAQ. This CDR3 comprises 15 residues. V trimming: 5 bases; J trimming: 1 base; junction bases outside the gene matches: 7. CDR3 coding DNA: TGTGCCAGCAGCCGAGCCGGACAGGAGAACACTGAAGCTTTCTTT. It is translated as CASSRAGQENTEAFF.

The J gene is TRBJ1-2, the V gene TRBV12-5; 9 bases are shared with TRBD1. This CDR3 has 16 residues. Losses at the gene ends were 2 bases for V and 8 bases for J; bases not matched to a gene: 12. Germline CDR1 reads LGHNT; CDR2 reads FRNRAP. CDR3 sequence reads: CASGLLGTGLHGGYTF. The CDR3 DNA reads TGTGCTAGTGGTTTGCTCGGGACAGGGTTACACGGAGGCTACACCTTC.

CDR3 nucleotides: TGTGCCAGCAGGTACAGTAACAATGAGCAGTTCTTC. This translates into CASRYSNNEQFF. The chain couples TRBV27 to TRBJ2-1; D is uncertain. V lost 6 bases and J 5 bases, leaving 8 bases between the germline ends. The CDR3 runs 12 residues. Germline CDR1 and CDR2: MNHEY and SMNVEV (reference sequence).

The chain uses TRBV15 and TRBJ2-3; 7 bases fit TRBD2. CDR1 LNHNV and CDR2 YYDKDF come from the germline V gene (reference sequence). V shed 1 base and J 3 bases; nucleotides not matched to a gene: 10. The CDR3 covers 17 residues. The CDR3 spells CATSRALAVLSTDTQYF. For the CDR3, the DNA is TGTGCCACCAGCAGAGCGCTAGCGGTCCTGTCTACAGATACGCAGTATTTT. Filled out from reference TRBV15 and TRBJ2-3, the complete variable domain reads DAMVIQNPRYQVTQFGKPVTLSCSQTLNHNVMYWYQQKSSQAPKLLFHYYDKDFNNEADTPDNFQSRRPNTSFCFLDIRSPGLGDTAMYLCATSRALAVLSTDTQYFGPGTRLTVL.

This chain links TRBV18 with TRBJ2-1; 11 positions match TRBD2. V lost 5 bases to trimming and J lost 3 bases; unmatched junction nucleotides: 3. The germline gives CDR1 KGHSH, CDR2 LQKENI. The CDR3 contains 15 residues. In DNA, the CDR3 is TGTGCCAGCTCAACCGGGACTAGCGGCTACAATGAGCAGTTCTTC. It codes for CASSTGTSGYNEQFF.

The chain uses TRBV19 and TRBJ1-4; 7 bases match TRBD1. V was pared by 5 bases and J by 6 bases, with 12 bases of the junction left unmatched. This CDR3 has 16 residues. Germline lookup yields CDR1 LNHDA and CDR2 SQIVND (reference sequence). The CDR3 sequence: CASSPQIRGVYEKLFF. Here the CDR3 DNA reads TGTGCCAGTAGTCCGCAAATCAGGGGGGTTTATGAAAAACTGTTTTTT.

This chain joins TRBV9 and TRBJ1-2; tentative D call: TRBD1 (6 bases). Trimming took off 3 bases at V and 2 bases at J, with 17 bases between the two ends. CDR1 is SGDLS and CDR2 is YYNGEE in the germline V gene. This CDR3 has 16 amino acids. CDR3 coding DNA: TGTGCCAGCAGCGGAGGGGGGGCCCTTCTCAACTATGGCTACACCTTC. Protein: CASSGGGALLNYGYTF.

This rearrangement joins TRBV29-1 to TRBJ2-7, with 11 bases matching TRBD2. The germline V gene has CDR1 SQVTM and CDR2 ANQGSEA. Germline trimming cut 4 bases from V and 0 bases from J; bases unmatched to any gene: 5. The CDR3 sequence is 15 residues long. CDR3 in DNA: TGCAGCGTTGGGGCTAGCGGGAGGAGCTCCTACGAGCAGTACTTC. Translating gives CSVGASGRSSYEQYF.

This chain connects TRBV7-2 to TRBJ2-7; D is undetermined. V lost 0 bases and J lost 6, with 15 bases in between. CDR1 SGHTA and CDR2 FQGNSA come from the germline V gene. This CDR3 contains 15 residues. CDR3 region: CASSLALYSSLEQYF. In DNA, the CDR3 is TGTGCCAGCAGCTTAGCATTGTATAGCAGTCTCGAGCAGTACTTC.

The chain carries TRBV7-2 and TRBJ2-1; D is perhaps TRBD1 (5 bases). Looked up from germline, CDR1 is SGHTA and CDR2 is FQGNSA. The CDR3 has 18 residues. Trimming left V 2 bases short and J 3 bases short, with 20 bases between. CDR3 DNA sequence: TGTGCCAGCAGCTTATCCCCGGCGAAAGGGGCGTTCTACAATGAGCAGTTCTTC. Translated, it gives CASSLSPAKGAFYNEQFF.

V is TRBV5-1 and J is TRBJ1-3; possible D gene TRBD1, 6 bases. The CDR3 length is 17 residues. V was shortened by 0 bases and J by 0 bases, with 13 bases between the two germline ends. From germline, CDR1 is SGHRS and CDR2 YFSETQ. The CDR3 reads CASSLDGLGASGNTIYF. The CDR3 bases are TGCGCCAGCAGCTTGGATGGGTTGGGGGCCTCTGGAAACACCATATATTTT.

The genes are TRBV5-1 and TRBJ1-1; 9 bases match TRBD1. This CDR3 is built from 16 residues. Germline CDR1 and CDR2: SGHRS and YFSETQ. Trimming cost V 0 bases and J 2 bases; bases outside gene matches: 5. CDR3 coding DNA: TGCGCCAGCAGCTTGGCCCCGGGACAGGGAAACACTGAAGCTTTCTTT. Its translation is CASSLAPGQGNTEAFF.

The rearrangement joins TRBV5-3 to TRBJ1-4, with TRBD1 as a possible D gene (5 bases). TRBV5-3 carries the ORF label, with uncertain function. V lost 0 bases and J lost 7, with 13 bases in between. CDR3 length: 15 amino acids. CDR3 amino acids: CARSLGGSGGEKLFF. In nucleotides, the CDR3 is TGTGCCAGAAGCTTGGGGGGCAGTGGCGGTGAAAAACTGTTTTTT.

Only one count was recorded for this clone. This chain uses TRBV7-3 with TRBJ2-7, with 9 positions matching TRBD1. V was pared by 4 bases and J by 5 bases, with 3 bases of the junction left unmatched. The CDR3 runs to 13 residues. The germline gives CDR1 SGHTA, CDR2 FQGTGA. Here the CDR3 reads CASSSRTGDEQYF. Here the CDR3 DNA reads TGTGCCAGCAGCTCGAGGACAGGGGACGAGCAGTACTTC.

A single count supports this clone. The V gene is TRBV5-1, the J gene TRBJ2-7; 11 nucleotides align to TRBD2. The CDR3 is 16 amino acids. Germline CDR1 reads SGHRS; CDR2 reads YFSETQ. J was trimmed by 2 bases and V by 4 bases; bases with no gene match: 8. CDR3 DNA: TGCGCCAGCAGCACCGGACTAGCGGGCACTCCCTACGAGCAGTACTTC. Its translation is CASSTGLAGTPYEQYF.

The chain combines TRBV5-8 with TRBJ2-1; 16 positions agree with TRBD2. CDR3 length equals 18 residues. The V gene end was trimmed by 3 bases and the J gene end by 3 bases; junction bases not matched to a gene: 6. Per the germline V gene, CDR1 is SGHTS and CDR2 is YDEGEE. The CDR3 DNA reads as TGTGCCAGCAGCTCGCAGGGACTAGCGGGAGGGGTCTACAATGAGCAGTTCTTC. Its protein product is CASSSQGLAGGVYNEQFF.

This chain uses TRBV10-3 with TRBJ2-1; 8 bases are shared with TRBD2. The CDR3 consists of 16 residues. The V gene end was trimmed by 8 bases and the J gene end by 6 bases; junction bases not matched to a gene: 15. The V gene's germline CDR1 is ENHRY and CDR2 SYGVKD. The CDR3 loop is CAILRPGAGGGNEQFF. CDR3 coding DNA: TGTGCCATCCTTCGCCCAGGGGCGGGAGGCGGCAATGAGCAGTTCTTC.

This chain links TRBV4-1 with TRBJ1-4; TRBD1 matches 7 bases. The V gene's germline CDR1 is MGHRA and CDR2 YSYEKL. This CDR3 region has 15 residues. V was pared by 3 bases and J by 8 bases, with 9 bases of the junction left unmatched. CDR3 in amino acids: CASSQRQGGGEKLFF. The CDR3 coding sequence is TGCGCCAGCAGCCAGCGACAGGGCGGGGGGGAAAAACTGTTTTTT.

The CDR3 spells CASSLLAGVREQYF. In nucleotides, the CDR3 is TGTGCCAGCAGCTTGTTAGCGGGAGTAAGGGAGCAGTACTTC. The chain has TRBV11-2 and TRBJ2-7; TRBD2 matches 9 bases. Germline V lookup: CDR1 SGHAT, CDR2 FQNNGV. V lost 3 bases to trimming and J lost 7 bases; unmatched junction nucleotides: 7. This CDR3 is built from 14 residues. Full variable domain (remainder filled in from reference TRBV11-2 and TRBJ2-7): EAGVAQSPRYKIIEKRQSVAFWCNPISGHATLYWYQQILGQGPKLLIQFQNNGVVDDSQLPKDRFSAERLKGVDSTLKIQPAKLEDSAVYLCASSLLAGVREQYFGPGTRLTVT.

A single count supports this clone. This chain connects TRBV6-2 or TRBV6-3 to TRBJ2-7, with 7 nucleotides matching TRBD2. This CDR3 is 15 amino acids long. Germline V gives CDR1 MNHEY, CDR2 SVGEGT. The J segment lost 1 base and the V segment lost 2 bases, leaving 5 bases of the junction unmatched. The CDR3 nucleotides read TGTGCCAGCAGTTACAAACAAGCGGGATCCTACGAGCAGTACTTC. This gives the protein CASSYKQAGSYEQYF.

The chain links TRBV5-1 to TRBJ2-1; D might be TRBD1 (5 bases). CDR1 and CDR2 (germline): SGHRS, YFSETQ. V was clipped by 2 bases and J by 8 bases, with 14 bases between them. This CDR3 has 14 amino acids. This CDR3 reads CASSLRTTVDEQFF. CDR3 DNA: TGCGCCAGCAGCTTACGGACGACAGTAGATGAGCAGTTCTTC. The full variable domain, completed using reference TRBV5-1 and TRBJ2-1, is KAGVTQTPRYLIKTRGQQVTLSCSPISGHRSVSWYQQTPGQGLQFLFEYFSETQRNKGNFPGRFSGRQFSNSRSEMNVSTLELGDSALYLCASSLRTTVDEQFFGPGTRLTVL.

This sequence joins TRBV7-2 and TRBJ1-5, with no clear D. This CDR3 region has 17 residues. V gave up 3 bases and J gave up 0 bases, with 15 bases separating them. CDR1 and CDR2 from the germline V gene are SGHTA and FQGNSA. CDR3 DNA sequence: TGTGCCAGCAGCTTCCCCCCCGGAAGCGATAGCAATCAGCCCCAGCATTTT. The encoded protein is CASSFPPGSDSNQPQHF.

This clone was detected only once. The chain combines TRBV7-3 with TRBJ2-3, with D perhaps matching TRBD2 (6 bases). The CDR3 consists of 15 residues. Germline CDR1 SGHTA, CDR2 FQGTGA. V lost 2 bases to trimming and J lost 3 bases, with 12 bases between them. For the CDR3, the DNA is TGTGCCAGCAGCTTAGTGGGAGGAGGGACAGATACGCAGTATTTT. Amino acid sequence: CASSLVGGGTDTQYF. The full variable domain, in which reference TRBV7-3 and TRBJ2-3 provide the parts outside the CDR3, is GAGVSQTPSNKVTEKGKYVELRCDPISGHTALYWYRQSLGQGPEFLIYFQGTGAADDSGLPNDRFFAVRPEGSVSTLKIQRTERGDSAVYLCASSLVGGGTDTQYFGPGTRLTVL.

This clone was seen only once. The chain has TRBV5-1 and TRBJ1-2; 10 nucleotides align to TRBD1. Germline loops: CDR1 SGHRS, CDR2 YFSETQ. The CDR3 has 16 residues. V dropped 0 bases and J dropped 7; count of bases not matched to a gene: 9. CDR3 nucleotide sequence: TGCGCCAGCAGCTTGGCCCCGGGACAGGGGAGAGGTGGCTACACCTTC. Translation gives CASSLAPGQGRGGYTF.